The present T cell receptor beta chain was sequenced within a study of T cells after yellow fever vaccination. Germline assignment: CDR1 SNHLY and CDR2 FYNNEI. Trimming shortened V by 3 bases and J by 0 bases, and 18 bases separated the two germline ends. CDR3 length: 19 amino acids. A single count supports this clonotype. MiXCR, applied by TCRdb to the 5' RACE reads, yields one record per CDR3 protein. The sample yields more than 45,000 distinct CDR3 sequences, about 5.6% seen once. The sample consisted of PBMCs, either bulk or a sorted T-cell subset (CD4+, CD8+, memory, or dextramer-sorted; not recorded which), taken on the day of the yellow fever booster vaccination. V usage is TRBV2 and J usage is TRBJ2-6; D is perhaps TRBD1 (5 bases). This TCR was recovered from a man younger than 30 who received the YFV17D yellow fever vaccine. The CDR3 nucleotides are TGTGCCAGCAGTGACCTCCCGTCAGGGATCTACTCTGGGGCCAACGTCCTGACTTTC. This gives the protein CASSDLPSGIYSGANVLTF.